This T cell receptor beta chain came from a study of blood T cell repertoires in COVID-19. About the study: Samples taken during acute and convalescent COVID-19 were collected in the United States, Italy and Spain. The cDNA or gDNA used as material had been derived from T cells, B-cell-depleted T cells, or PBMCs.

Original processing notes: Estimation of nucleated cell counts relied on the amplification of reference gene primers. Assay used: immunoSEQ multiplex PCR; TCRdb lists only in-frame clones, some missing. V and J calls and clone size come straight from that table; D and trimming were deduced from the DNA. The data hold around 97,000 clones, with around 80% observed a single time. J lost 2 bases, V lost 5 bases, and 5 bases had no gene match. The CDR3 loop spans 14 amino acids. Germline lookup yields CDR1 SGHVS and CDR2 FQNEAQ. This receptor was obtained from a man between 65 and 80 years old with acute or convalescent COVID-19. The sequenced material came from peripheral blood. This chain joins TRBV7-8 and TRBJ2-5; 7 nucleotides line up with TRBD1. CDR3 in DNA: TGTGCCAGCAGCCCACGGGACAGTCAAGAGACCCAGTACTTC. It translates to CASSPRDSQETQYF. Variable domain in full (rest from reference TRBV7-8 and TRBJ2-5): GAGVSQSPRYKVAKRGQDVALRCDPISGHVSLFWYQQALGQGPEFLTYFQNEAQLDKSGLPSDRFFAERPEGSVSTLKIQRTQQEDSAVYLCASSPRDSQETQYFGPGTRLLVL.